This entry lists 7 T cell receptor beta chains sequenced from one sample in a study of CD8 T cells in Susac syndrome. Random-hexamer reverse transcription was applied to about 0.5 to 1 ug RNA. TCRdb re-called the immunoSEQ multiplex PCR reads through MiXCR, storing one row per CDR3 protein. The profile shows roughly 110,000 distinct CDR3 sequences, around 90% of them singletons. Source material: CD4+ T cells from PBMCs. These receptors were obtained from a human donor in good health.

CDR3 amino acids: CASSIGGRGQGAFF. The CDR3 region has the DNA TGTGCCAGTAGTATCGGGGGTCGGGGGCAGGGGGCTTTCTTT. V and J are TRBV19 and TRBJ1-1, with D perhaps TRBD1 (6 bases). This CDR3 contains 14 residues. Germline CDR1 reads LNHDA; CDR2 reads SQIVND (reference sequence). The germline V and J ends were trimmed by 3 bases and 11 bases, with 19 bases remaining between them.

This chain joins TRBV2 and TRBJ1-1, with D uncertain. Germline CDR1 is SNHLY and CDR2 is FYNNEI. Trimming took 3 bases from V and 0 from J, leaving 11 bases between them. The length of the CDR3 is 15 residues. The DNA of the CDR3 is TGTGCCAGCAGTGACCGATTTAGAGTGAACACTGAAGCTTTCTTT. Protein sequence: CASSDRFRVNTEAFF.

The chain combines TRBV7-8 with TRBJ2-3, with D hard to call. CDR1 is SGHVS, CDR2 FQNEAQ, per germline. V dropped 6 bases and J dropped 3 bases, with 4 bases sitting between them. The CDR3 totals 11 residues. CDR3 sequence: CASRLTDTQYF. The CDR3 bases are TGTGCCAGCAGACTTACAGATACGCAGTATTTT.

The gene calls are TRBV20-1 and TRBJ1-5; perhaps TRBD1 as D (6 bases). The germline V and J ends were trimmed by 6 bases and 0 bases, with 18 bases remaining between them. The CDR3 extends over 16 amino acids. Germline values: CDR1 DFQATT, CDR2 SNEGSKA (reference sequence). For the CDR3, the DNA is TGCAGTGCGTCCGGGACATTGCTTTATAGCAATCAGCCCCAGCATTTT. Its protein is CSASGTLLYSNQPQHF.

The chain has TRBV4-3 and TRBJ2-3, with 10 nucleotides matching TRBD2. The CDR3 length is 16 residues. Germline values: CDR1 LGHNA, CDR2 YSLEER. Losses at the gene ends were 3 bases for V and 9 bases for J; bases not matched to a gene: 12. The CDR3 DNA reads as TGCGCCAGCAGCCACGTCGGTAGCGGGGGGCCCCTCACGCAGTATTTT. Its translation is CASSHVGSGGPLTQYF.

The V call is TRBV29-1, the J call TRBJ1-2, with D tentatively TRBD1 (6 bases). V was clipped by 0 bases and J by 8 bases, with 16 bases between them. The CDR3 contains 14 residues. Looked up from germline, CDR1 is SQVTM and CDR2 is ANQGSEA. DNA of the CDR3: TGCAGCGTTGAAGATCCCCAGGGGCTACACGGCTACACCTTC. Its protein product is CSVEDPQGLHGYTF.

This chain uses TRBV9 with TRBJ2-6; TRBD1 or TRBD2 may be the D gene (7 bases each). This CDR3 region has 21 residues. V lost 3 bases and J lost 0, with 25 bases in between. Germline CDR1 SGDLS, CDR2 YYNGEE. CDR3 sequence reads: CASSAGGWRGQSDSGANVLTF. DNA of the CDR3: TGTGCCAGCAGCGCGGGGGGATGGAGGGGGCAATCCGACTCTGGGGCCAACGTCCTGACTTTC.